A single sample is the source of the 2 T cell receptor beta chains below, sequenced in a study of response to subunit inactivated influenza vaccine (dated by TCRdb to the late 2010s). Library method: RT-PCR. Sequencing was performed on an Illumina HiSeq 2500. TCRdb reprocessed the public reads (quality trimming at Q25 with fastp, clone calling with MiXCR) and kept in-frame beta chains. Every entry covers one CDR3 protein and lists the most common genes and DNA from its rows. This sample lists about 190,000 distinct CDR3 sequences; 14% were detected once. The top ten clonotypes cover roughly 25% of the sample. Here the sequenced sample was CD8+ T cells sorted from PBMCs, taken around 5 days after vaccination. The origin of the receptors is a man aged 50-59 years who received an inactivated influenza vaccine. Donor details come from another sample of the same person, matched by shared clones.

The chain uses TRBV6-2 or TRBV6-3 and TRBJ2-1, with D possibly being TRBD1 (6 bases). V lost 5 bases and J lost 9, with 14 bases in between. In germline, CDR1 is MNHEY, CDR2 SVGEGT. This CDR3 region has 13 residues. This CDR3 is CASSPTGLSEQFF. Here the CDR3 DNA reads TGTGCCAGCAGTCCGACAGGTTTGAGTGAGCAGTTCTTC.

This clonotype occurred a few times. The J gene is TRBJ1-1, the V gene TRBV6-5; D is uncertain. Trimming took off 0 bases at V and 1 base at J, with 12 bases between the two ends. The germline gives CDR1 MNHEY, CDR2 SVGAGI. The CDR3 is 16 residues long. CDR3 sequence reads: CASSYSSYSWNTEAFF. The CDR3 DNA is TGTGCCAGCAGTTACTCTAGTTACAGCTGGAACACTGAAGCTTTCTTT.